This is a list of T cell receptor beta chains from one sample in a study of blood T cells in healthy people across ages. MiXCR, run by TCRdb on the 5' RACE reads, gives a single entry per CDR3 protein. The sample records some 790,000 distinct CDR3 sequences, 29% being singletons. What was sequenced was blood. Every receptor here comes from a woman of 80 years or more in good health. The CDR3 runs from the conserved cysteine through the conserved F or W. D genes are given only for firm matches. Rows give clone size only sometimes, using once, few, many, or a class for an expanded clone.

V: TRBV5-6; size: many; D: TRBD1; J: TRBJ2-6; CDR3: CASSSPLTGTGVSSGANVLTF; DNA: TGTGCCAGCAGCTCACCCTTGACCGGGACAGGGGTTTCCTCTGGGGCCAACGTCCTGACTTTC
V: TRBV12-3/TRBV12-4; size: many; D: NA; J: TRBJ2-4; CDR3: CASSLRARQNIQYF; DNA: TGTGCCAGCAGCCTAAGGGCGCGGCAAAACATTCAGTACTTC
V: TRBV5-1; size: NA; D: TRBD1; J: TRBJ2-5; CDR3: CANSSSTGSQETQYF; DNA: TGCGCCAACAGCTCTTCGACAGGGAGTCAAGAGACCCAGTACTTC
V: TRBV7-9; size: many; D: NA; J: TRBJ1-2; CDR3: CASSLDRRGYTF; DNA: TGTGCCAGCAGCCTAGACAGAAGGGGCTACACCTTC
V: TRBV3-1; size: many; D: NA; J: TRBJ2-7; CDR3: CASSQENLQGGNEQYF; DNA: TGTGCCAGCAGCCAAGAAAACCTACAGGGAGGGAACGAGCAGTACTTC
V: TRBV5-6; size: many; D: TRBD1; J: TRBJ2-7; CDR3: CASSFLQGVYEQYF; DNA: TGTGCCAGCAGCTTTTTACAGGGGGTTTACGAGCAGTACTTC
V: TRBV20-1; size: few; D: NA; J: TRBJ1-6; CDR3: CSARGPRSNYNSPLHF; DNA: TGCAGTGCACGCGGACCGCGGAGTAATTATAATTCACCCCTCCACTTT
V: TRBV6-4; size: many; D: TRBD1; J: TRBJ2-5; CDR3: CASSPLPLGTVDQETQYF; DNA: TGTGCCAGCAGCCCTCTACCTCTGGGGACAGTGGATCAAGAGACCCAGTACTTC
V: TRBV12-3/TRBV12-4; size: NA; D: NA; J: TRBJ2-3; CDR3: CASSYAGSADTQYF; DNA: TGTGCCAGCAGTTATGCAGGGAGTGCAGATACGCAGTATTTT
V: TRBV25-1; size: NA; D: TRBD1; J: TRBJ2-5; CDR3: CASSESRTGLQETQYF; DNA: TGTGCCAGCAGTGAATCCCGGACAGGCCTCCAAGAGACCCAGTACTTC
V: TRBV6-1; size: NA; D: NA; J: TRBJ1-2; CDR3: CASSELKAGAGGYTF; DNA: TGTGCCAGCAGTGAATTAAAAGCCGGAGCCGGGGGGTACACCTTC
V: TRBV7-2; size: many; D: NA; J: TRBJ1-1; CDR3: CASSLMGLNTEAFF; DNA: TGTGCCAGCAGCTTAATGGGGCTGAACACTGAAGCTTTCTTT
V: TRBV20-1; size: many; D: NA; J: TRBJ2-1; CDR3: CSATSGRAFEQFF; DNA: TGCAGTGCCACAAGCGGGCGGGCATTTGAGCAGTTCTTC
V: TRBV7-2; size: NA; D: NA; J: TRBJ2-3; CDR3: CASSLGSRLPDTQYF; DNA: TGTGCCAGCAGCCTTGGGTCTAGACTCCCCGATACGCAGTATTTT
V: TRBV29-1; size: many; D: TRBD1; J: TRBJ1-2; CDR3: CSVGPTGQGAAYGYTF; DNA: TGCAGCGTCGGGCCCACAGGACAGGGGGCCGCCTATGGCTACACCTTC
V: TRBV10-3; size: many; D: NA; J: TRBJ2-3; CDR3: CAISDLTDTQYF; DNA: TGTGCCATCAGTGACCTCACAGATACGCAGTATTTT
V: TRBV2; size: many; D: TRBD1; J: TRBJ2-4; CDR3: CASSSKQGDIQYF; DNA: TGTGCCAGCAGTTCAAAACAGGGGGACATTCAGTACTTC
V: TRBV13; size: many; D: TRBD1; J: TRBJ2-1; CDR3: CASSPTGTGKSNEQFF; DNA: TGTGCCAGCAGCCCCACCGGGACAGGGAAGTCCAATGAGCAGTTCTTC
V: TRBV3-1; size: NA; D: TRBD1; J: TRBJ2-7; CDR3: CASSSTGGAYNEQYF; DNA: TGTGCCAGCAGCTCAACAGGGGGCGCCTACAATGAGCAGTACTTC
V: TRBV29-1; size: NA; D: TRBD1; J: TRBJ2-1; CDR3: CSGDRDNEQFF; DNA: TGCAGCGGGGACAGGGACAATGAGCAGTTCTTC
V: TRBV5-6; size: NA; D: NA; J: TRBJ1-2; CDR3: CASRNRLYGYTF; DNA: TGTGCCAGCAGAAACAGGCTCTATGGCTACACCTTC
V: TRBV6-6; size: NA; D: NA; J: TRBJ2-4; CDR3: CASSYFAYTVTKNIQYF; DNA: TGTGCCAGCAGTTACTTTGCCTACACGGTAACCAAAAACATTCAGTACTTC
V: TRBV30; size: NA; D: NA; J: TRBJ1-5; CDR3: CAWSSGFNSKQPQHF; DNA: TGTGCCTGGTCTTCAGGATTCAATAGCAAACAGCCCCAGCATTTT
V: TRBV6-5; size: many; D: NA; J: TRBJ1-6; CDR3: CASRAGVSNSPLHF; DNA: TGTGCCAGCAGGGCCGGAGTGAGTAATTCACCCCTCCACTTT
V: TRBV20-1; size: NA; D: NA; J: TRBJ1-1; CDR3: CSATTGMSEAFF; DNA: TGCAGTGCTACTACAGGGATGTCTGAAGCTTTCTTT
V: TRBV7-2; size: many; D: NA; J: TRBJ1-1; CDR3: CASSLVSQGTEAFF; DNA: TGTGCCAGCAGCTTAGTTTCCCAGGGGACTGAAGCTTTCTTT
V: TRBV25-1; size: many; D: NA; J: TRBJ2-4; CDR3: CASSERGVATAKNIQYF; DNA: TGTGCCAGCAGTGAAAGAGGGGTAGCGACGGCCAAAAACATTCAGTACTTC
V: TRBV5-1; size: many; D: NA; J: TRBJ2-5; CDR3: CASRTTGYQETQYF; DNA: TGCGCCAGCAGGACCACGGGGTACCAAGAGACCCAGTACTTC
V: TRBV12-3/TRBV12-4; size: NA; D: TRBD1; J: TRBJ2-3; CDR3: CASSFIKGAVSTDTQYF; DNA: TGTGCCAGCAGTTTCATCAAGGGGGCAGTGAGCACAGATACGCAGTATTTT
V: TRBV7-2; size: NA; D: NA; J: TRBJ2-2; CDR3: CASTIQEGELFF; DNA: TGTGCCAGCACCATCCAGGAGGGGGAGCTGTTTTTT
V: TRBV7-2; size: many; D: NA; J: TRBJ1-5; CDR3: CASSSPRGSNQPQHF; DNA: TGTGCCAGCAGCTCCCCCCGGGGGAGCAATCAGCCCCAGCATTTT
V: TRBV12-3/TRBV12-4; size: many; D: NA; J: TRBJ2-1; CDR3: CASSLLSGGTVNEQFF; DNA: TGTGCCAGCAGTTTACTGTCCGGTGGGACGGTCAATGAGCAGTTCTTC
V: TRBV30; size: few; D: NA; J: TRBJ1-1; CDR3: CAWSVEDDWRTEAFF; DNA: TGTGCCTGGAGTGTTGAGGACGATTGGCGCACTGAAGCTTTCTTT
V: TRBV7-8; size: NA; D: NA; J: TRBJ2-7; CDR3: CASSLVTGHTYEQYF; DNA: TGTGCCAGCAGCTTAGTAACGGGACATACCTACGAGCAGTACTTC
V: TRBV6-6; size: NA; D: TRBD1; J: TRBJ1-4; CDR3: CASSYQGAGEKLFF; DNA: TGTGCCAGCAGTTACCAGGGGGCGGGGGAAAAACTGTTTTTT
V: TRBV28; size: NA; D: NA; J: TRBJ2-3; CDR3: CASRQFGARDTQYF; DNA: TGTGCCAGCAGGCAATTCGGGGCACGAGATACGCAGTATTTT
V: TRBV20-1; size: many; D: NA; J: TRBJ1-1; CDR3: CSAGRPETEAFF; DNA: TGCAGTGCCGGGAGGCCGGAGACTGAAGCTTTCTTT
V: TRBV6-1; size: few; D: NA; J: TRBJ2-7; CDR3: CASSEDGRGHEQYF; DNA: TGTGCCAGCAGTGAAGATGGCCGGGGGCACGAGCAGTACTTC
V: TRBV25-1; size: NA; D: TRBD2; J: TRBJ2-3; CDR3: CASSEMSGGWDTQYF; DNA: TGTGCCAGCAGTGAAATGAGCGGGGGGTGGGATACGCAGTATTTT
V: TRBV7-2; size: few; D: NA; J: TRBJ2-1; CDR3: CASSPRGFGNEQFF; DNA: TGTGCCAGCAGCCCTAGGGGGTTCGGTAATGAGCAGTTCTTC